The 32 T cell receptor beta chains reported below all come from one sample, sequenced in a study of post-analysis software for immune sequencing data. Their target antigens are unknown. Study findings and constraints: TRBV segments more frequent in patients than in controls numbered five and included TRBV5-6, TRBV5-1 and TRBV20-1.

Unique-molecular-identifier-tagged TCR beta cDNA libraries were used. TCRdb re-called the PCR reads with MiXCR, one entry per CDR3 protein. The sample includes 800,000 to 950,000 distinct CDR3 sequences, approximately 50% of them seen just once. Material: blood. The source of these receptors is a girl between 5 and 17 years old with multiple sclerosis.

CDR3 region: CASSIGLAGGENIQYF. DNA of the CDR3: TGCGCCAGCAGCATCGGACTAGCGGGGGGAGAAAACATTCAGTACTTC. The chain recombines TRBV5-1 with TRBJ2-4, with 14 bases lining up with TRBD2. V lost 4 bases, J lost 5 bases, and 5 bases stayed unmatched. The germline CDR1 and CDR2 sequences are SGHRS and YFSETQ. The CDR3 totals 16 residues. Drawing the rest from reference TRBV5-1 and TRBJ2-4, the complete variable domain is KAGVTQTPRYLIKTRGQQVTLSCSPISGHRSVSWYQQTPGQGLQFLFEYFSETQRNKGNFPGRFSGRQFSNSRSEMNVSTLELGDSALYLCASSIGLAGGENIQYFGAGTRLSVL.

The chain's CDR3 is CASAGLAASYEQYF. CDR3 DNA sequence: TGCGCCAGCGCCGGACTAGCGGCATCCTACGAGCAGTACTTC. J is TRBJ2-7 and V is TRBV5-1, with 10 bases lining up with TRBD2. Germline lookup yields CDR1 SGHRS and CDR2 YFSETQ. V gave up 7 bases and J gave up 1 base; unmatched junction bases: 5. The CDR3 extends over 14 amino acids.

The chain combines TRBV12-3 or TRBV12-4 with TRBJ2-1, with 14 bases matching TRBD2. V trimming: 2 bases; J trimming: 10 bases; junction bases outside the gene matches: 19. The CDR3 loop spans 20 amino acids. The CDR3 nucleotides read TGTGCCAGCAGTTTAATGGGGGGACTAGCGGGAGTAGGCCCGTTGGCGGAGCAGTTCTTC. Translated, it gives CASSLMGGLAGVGPLAEQFF.

The chain couples TRBV27 to TRBJ2-4; no definite D call. Matching the DNA end better, TRBJ2-7 makes the J call doubtful. Germline values: CDR1 MNHEY, CDR2 SMNVEV (reference sequence). CDR3 length: 13 amino acids. The CDR3 protein is CASSFRGTHEQYF. The CDR3 nucleotides are TGTGCCAGCAGTTTTCGAGGAACCCACGAGCAGTACTTC.

The V and J genes are TRBV5-1 and TRBJ2-1; 8 positions match TRBD1. Looked up from germline, CDR1 is SGHRS and CDR2 is YFSETQ. With 6 bases clipped from V and 12 bases from J, the junction kept 8 bases outside the gene matches. The CDR3 runs to 12 residues. This CDR3 reads CASTVDRGAQFF. CDR3 sequence (DNA): TGCGCCAGCACTGTAGACAGGGGTGCGCAGTTCTTC.

This clonotype appeared a few times. The J gene is TRBJ2-7, the V gene TRBV7-9; no reliable D call. Trimming cost V 1 base and J 6 bases, with 7 bases left between them. Germline-derived CDR1 and CDR2 are SEHNR and FQNEAQ (reference sequence). The CDR3 covers 12 residues. In DNA, the CDR3 is TGTGCCAGCAGCTTAGAATCCCCCGAGCAGTACTTC. Translated: CASSLESPEQYF.

This clonotype has only one observation. V is TRBV5-5 and J is TRBJ2-2; D gene ambiguous. This CDR3 has 15 amino acids. With 4 bases removed from V and 8 bases from J, the gap between germline ends came to 18 bases. CDR1 and CDR2 from the germline V gene are SGHKS and YYEKEE (reference sequence). DNA for the CDR3: TGTGCCAGCAGCCGCGTCGGAGAGTTCACGGGGGAGCTGTTTTTT. Its protein is CASSRVGEFTGELFF.

Concerning this clonotype itself: The junction departs from germline at one end; a sequencing error may be responsible. J is TRBJ2-3 and V is TRBV12-3 or TRBV12-4; 10 bases fit TRBD2. The CDR3 spans 15 residues. CDR3 nucleotide sequence: TGTGCCAGCAGCTTAGCGGGAGGAGGGACAGATGCGCAGTATTTT. This codes for CASSLAGGGTDAQYF.

The V call is TRBV30, the J call TRBJ2-5, with D possibly matching TRBD1 (6 bases). The assigned J gene may be wrong: the sequence end matches TRBJ2-7 better. From germline, CDR1 is GTSNPN and CDR2 SVGIG (reference sequence). There are 12 residues in the CDR3. CDR3 in amino acids: CAWRRGIYEQYF. The DNA of the CDR3 is TGTGCCTGGAGAAGGGGGATCTACGAGCAGTACTTC.

The chain combines TRBV6-2 or TRBV6-3 with TRBJ1-6, with 7 bases matching TRBD1. The CDR3 consists of 16 residues. Germline CDR1 is MNHEY and CDR2 is SVGEGT. V was clipped by 6 bases and J by 7 bases; unmatched bases: 12. The CDR3 sequence: CASRFSDRHHNSPLHF. CDR3 DNA sequence: TGTGCCAGCAGATTCTCGGACAGGCATCACAATTCACCCCTCCACTTT.

This chain joins TRBV11-1 and TRBJ2-7; possibly TRBD1 for D (6 bases). The ends were cut back, 4 bases at V and 0 bases at J, with 13 bases in the middle. There are 15 residues in the CDR3. Germline V lookup: CDR1 SGHAT, CDR2 FQDESV (reference sequence). The CDR3 is CASSYRTESSYEQYF. CDR3 coding DNA: TGTGCCAGCAGCTACCGGACAGAGAGCTCCTACGAGCAGTACTTC.

J is TRBJ2-7 and V is TRBV20-1; unclear D gene. Looked up from germline, CDR1 is DFQATT and CDR2 is SNEGSKA (reference sequence). The ends were cut back, 0 bases at V and 2 bases at J, with 14 bases in the middle. The CDR3 length is 15 residues. CDR3 region: CSARDRRVSAYEQYF. The CDR3, as DNA: TGCAGTGCTAGAGATCGTAGGGTGTCGGCCTACGAGCAGTACTTC.

The chain links TRBV5-4 to TRBJ2-1; 10 nucleotides line up with TRBD2. The V gene's germline CDR1 is SGHNT and CDR2 YYREEE (reference sequence). V dropped 4 bases and J dropped 4; count of bases not matched to a gene: 11. This CDR3 comprises 17 residues. CDR3 amino acids: CASSPGKSGGAYNEQFF. Here the CDR3 DNA reads TGTGCCAGCAGCCCAGGGAAAAGCGGGGGGGCATACAATGAGCAGTTCTTC.

V usage is TRBV12-3 or TRBV12-4 and J usage is TRBJ1-1; TRBD1 matches at 8 bases. The CDR3 extends over 14 amino acids. Trimming cost V 2 bases and J 8 bases; bases outside gene matches: 7. CDR3 nucleotide sequence: TGTGCCAGCAGTTTATTCGGGGACAGGAGCGAAGCTTTCTTT. Protein product: CASSLFGDRSEAFF.

The chain combines TRBV7-9 with TRBJ2-5, with 9 bases that match TRBD2. The DNA end favors TRBJ2-7, so the J call may be wrong. The CDR3 extends over 14 amino acids. The germline V gene has CDR1 SEHNR and CDR2 FQNEAQ (reference sequence). CDR3 protein: CASSLSSGILEQYF. The CDR3 region has the DNA TGTGCCAGCAGCTTATCTAGCGGGATACTCGAGCAGTACTTC.

This chain joins TRBV5-6 and TRBJ2-1, with D hard to call. Trimming left V 4 bases short and J 7 bases short, with 9 bases between. CDR3 length equals 12 residues. Germline CDR1 is SGHDT and CDR2 is YYEEEE. The CDR3 sequence: CASSIVDNEQFF. The DNA for the CDR3 is TGTGCCAGCAGCATCGTTGATAATGAGCAGTTCTTC.

The rearrangement joins TRBV6-5 to TRBJ2-7; 7 nucleotides line up with TRBD1. This CDR3 is built from 15 residues. Trimming took 0 bases from V and 3 from J; bases not matched to a gene: 5. The germline gives CDR1 MNHEY, CDR2 SVGAGI. CDR3 region: CASSYSRQGVYEQYF. DNA for the CDR3: TGTGCCAGCAGTTACTCCCGACAGGGAGTCTACGAGCAGTACTTC.

The chain has TRBV6-2 or TRBV6-3 and TRBJ2-5; 7 bases fit TRBD2. The CDR3 loop spans 15 amino acids. J lost 11 bases, V lost 2 bases, and 14 bases had no gene match. In germline, CDR1 is MNHEY, CDR2 SVGEGT. The CDR3 loop reads CASSYPAGPSREQYF. The DNA of the CDR3 is TGTGCCAGCAGTTACCCGGCAGGGCCCTCGCGGGAGCAGTACTTC.

V gene TRBV6-6 combines with J gene TRBJ1-2; 7 bases match TRBD1. Germline V gives CDR1 MNHNY, CDR2 SVGAGI (reference sequence). The CDR3 runs 14 residues. V was pared by 6 bases and J by 2 bases, with 6 bases of the junction left unmatched. Here the CDR3 reads CASSPGQENYGYTF. The CDR3 DNA reads TGTGCCAGCAGCCCTGGACAGGAAAACTATGGCTACACCTTC.

This clonotype was seen a few times. The chain carries TRBV20-1 and TRBJ2-3; 7 bases line up with TRBD2. V was pared by 2 bases and J by 2 bases, with 4 bases of the junction left unmatched. CDR1 DFQATT and CDR2 SNEGSKA come from the germline V gene (reference sequence). The CDR3 extends over 14 amino acids. The CDR3 reads CSARTSANTDTQYF. In DNA form, the CDR3 reads TGCAGTGCTAGAACTAGCGCTAACACAGATACGCAGTATTTT.

Turning to this clonotype: The junction differs from germline at one of its ends, possibly a read error. This chain connects TRBV12-3 or TRBV12-4 to TRBJ2-3; D is possibly TRBD2 (5 bases). The CDR3 totals 14 residues. The CDR3 DNA reads TGTGCCAGTAGTTTTTCCCGGCTGGAGGTAGCGCAGTATTTT. Translation: CASSFSRLEVAQYF.

This chain connects TRBV6-6 to TRBJ2-1; 7 bases align to TRBD1. Germline V lookup: CDR1 MNHNY, CDR2 SVGAGI (reference sequence). The CDR3 length is 12 residues. The trim removed 7 bases at V and 6 bases at J, leaving 3 bases unmatched. CDR3 in amino acids: CASIPGGNEQFF. As DNA, the CDR3 is TGTGCCAGCATTCCAGGGGGCAATGAGCAGTTCTTC.

The V call is TRBV7-2, the J call TRBJ2-5; 7 bases line up with TRBD1. The end of the DNA aligns better with TRBJ2-7, so the J call may be wrong. In germline, CDR1 is SGHTA, CDR2 FQGNSA. The CDR3 runs 13 residues. The CDR3 sequence is CASSSRAGGEQYF. CDR3 DNA: TGTGCCAGCAGCTCCAGGGCAGGGGGCGAGCAGTACTTC.

This clonotype was counted between two and nine times. The V gene is TRBV29-1, the J gene TRBJ1-5, with D unresolved. The CDR3 is 12 residues long. Trimming pared 0 bases from V and 6 bases from J, leaving 6 bases between. CDR1 SQVTM and CDR2 ANQGSEA come from the germline V gene. For the CDR3, the DNA is TGCAGCGTTGAAGAGGGCGGTCAGCCCCAGCATTTT. It specifies CSVEEGGQPQHF.

V usage is TRBV20-1 and J usage is TRBJ2-7; 10 bases map to TRBD2. Trimming at V came to 0 bases and at J to 2 bases, leaving 4 bases not matched to a gene. Germline CDR1 is DFQATT and CDR2 is SNEGSKA (reference sequence). The CDR3 consists of 15 residues. The CDR3 DNA reads as TGCAGTGCTAGAGATCTGACTAGCGGGCCCTACGAGCAGTACTTC. Protein sequence: CSARDLTSGPYEQYF.

This chain links TRBV29-1 with TRBJ2-5, with 11 bases aligning to TRBD2. Trimming at V came to 6 bases and at J to 2 bases, leaving 5 bases not matched to a gene. This CDR3 has 14 residues. CDR1 is SQVTM, CDR2 ANQGSEA, per germline. The CDR3 sequence is CSVAGTSGQETQYF. CDR3 nucleotide sequence: TGCAGCGTGGCCGGGACTAGCGGTCAAGAGACCCAGTACTTC.

The gene calls are TRBV12-3 or TRBV12-4 and TRBJ2-7, with 7 bases fitting TRBD2. The CDR3 length is 16 residues. Unmatched junction bases numbered 7, after V lost 1 base and J lost 1 base. CDR3 amino acids: CASSLGVAGLSYEQYF. The DNA of the CDR3 is TGTGCCAGCAGTTTAGGCGTAGCGGGTCTTTCCTACGAGCAGTACTTC.

This rearrangement joins TRBV7-9 to TRBJ2-1; 12 nucleotides match TRBD2. Trimming took 4 bases from V and 8 from J; bases not matched to a gene: 9. The CDR3 is 16 residues long. The V gene's germline CDR1 is SEHNR and CDR2 FQNEAQ (reference sequence). The CDR3, as DNA: TGTGCCAGCAGCTCTCGACTAGCGGGAGAGGTATATGAGCAGTTCTTC. This codes for CASSSRLAGEVYEQFF.

The chain is built from TRBV29-1 and TRBJ2-3; the D gene is possibly TRBD1 (6 bases). The ends were cut back, 3 bases at V and 6 bases at J, with 10 bases in the middle. Germline-derived CDR1 and CDR2 are SQVTM and ANQGSEA. The CDR3 is made up of 12 amino acids. The CDR3 coding sequence is TGCAGCGTTGAGGGGGCATTGGATACGCAGTATTTT. Translated: CSVEGALDTQYF.

The CDR3 loop reads CASLGAGFGYTF. CDR3 nucleotide sequence: TGTGCCAGTCTGGGGGCAGGGTTTGGCTACACCTTC. The V and J genes are TRBV6-1 and TRBJ1-2; D may be TRBD1 (6 bases). V dropped 9 bases and J dropped 7 bases, with 15 bases sitting between them. This CDR3 comprises 12 residues. Germline assignment: CDR1 MNHNS and CDR2 SASEGT.

The chain links TRBV4-1 to TRBJ2-2; tentative D call: TRBD2 (6 bases). Deletions cut 1 base from V and 3 bases from J, with 18 bases between. This CDR3 region has 18 residues. Germline lookup yields CDR1 MGHRA and CDR2 YSYEKL. The CDR3 DNA reads as TGCGCCAGCAGCCAAGGACCCGTGGGGGGTCAGGACACCGGGGAGCTGTTTTTT. It translates to CASSQGPVGGQDTGELFF.

The chain joins TRBV11-2 to TRBJ2-1; D perhaps matches TRBD1 (5 bases). The end of the DNA fits TRBJ2-7 better, so the J call may be wrong. The CDR3 has 14 residues. Germline V lookup: CDR1 SGHAT, CDR2 FQNNGV. CDR3 amino acids: CASSKSHRSNEQYF. The CDR3 coding sequence is TGTGCCAGCAGCAAATCCCACAGGAGCAACGAGCAGTACTTC.